The 19 T cell receptor beta chains presented below share a single source sample, sequenced in a study of cytomegalovirus exposure and HLA in healthy donors. PCR primers comprised 60 Vbeta and 13 Jbeta primers. TCRdb's copy holds only in-frame clones and misses some; the assay was immunoSEQ multiplex PCR. This sample carries about 140,000 clones, roughly three quarters of them seen once, and the ten largest clones take 1.1%. Sequenced input: PBMCs. These TCRs come from a male donor in good health and CMV-seronegative.

J is TRBJ2-3 and V is TRBV6-5; the match to TRBD1 covers 11 bases. The CDR3 has 15 amino acids. V shed 2 bases, J shed 7 bases, and the junction held 5 bases outside the gene matches. CDR1 and CDR2 (germline): MNHEY, SVGAGI. As DNA, the CDR3 is TGTGCCAGCAGTTACCCGGGACAGGGGGACTATACGCAGTATTTT. It translates to CASSYPGQGDYTQYF.

This chain connects TRBV4-1 to TRBJ2-7; 9 bases are shared with TRBD1. Trimming cost V 0 bases and J 3 bases; bases outside gene matches: 6. In germline, CDR1 is MGHRA, CDR2 YSYEKL. This CDR3 comprises 16 residues. For the CDR3, the DNA is TGCGCCAGCAGCCAAGATCAAGCGGACAGGGGCTACGAGCAGTACTTC. This encodes CASSQDQADRGYEQYF.

This clone was detected once. J is TRBJ1-5 and V is TRBV27; D perhaps matches TRBD1 (5 bases). Germline V gene lookup returns CDR1 MNHEY and CDR2 SMNVEV (reference sequence). This CDR3 region has 14 residues. Between the trimmed V and J ends, which lost 1 base and 6 bases, there was a span of 10 bases. CDR3 amino acids: CASSLLGGTQPQHF. The CDR3 bases are TGTGCCAGCAGTTTATTGGGGGGAACTCAGCCCCAGCATTTT.

V gene TRBV27 combines with J gene TRBJ2-7; 12 bases line up with TRBD2. CDR3 length equals 15 residues. J was trimmed by 3 bases and V by 6 bases; bases with no gene match: 6. Germline CDR1 MNHEY, CDR2 SMNVEV (reference sequence). CDR3 protein: CASSVTSGGIYEQYF. The DNA for the CDR3 is TGTGCCAGCAGCGTGACTAGCGGGGGAATCTACGAGCAGTACTTC.

The CDR3 loop reads CAISEFTGGGKTQYF. CDR3 coding DNA: TGTGCCATCAGTGAGTTTACAGGGGGCGGAAAGACCCAGTACTTC. This sequence joins TRBV10-3 and TRBJ2-5, with 9 bases lining up with TRBD1. Trimming took 1 base from V and 6 from J; bases not matched to a gene: 6. From germline, CDR1 is ENHRY and CDR2 SYGVKD. CDR3 length: 15 residues.

The chain uses TRBV19 and TRBJ2-3; tentative D call: TRBD1 (5 bases). V was clipped by 4 bases and J by 0 bases, with 11 bases between them. This CDR3 region has 15 residues. Germline V lookup: CDR1 LNHDA, CDR2 SQIVND (reference sequence). In DNA form, the CDR3 reads TGTGCCAGTAGTAAAGATGGGGCTAGCACAGATACGCAGTATTTT. It yields the protein CASSKDGASTDTQYF.

This clone was counted a few times. The rearrangement joins TRBV5-1 to TRBJ1-1; D is possibly TRBD1 (6 bases). CDR1 SGHRS and CDR2 YFSETQ come from the germline V gene. The V end was cut by 4 bases, the J end by 1 base, with 11 bases between. The CDR3 is 14 residues long. The CDR3 reads CASSPQTGNTEAFF. The CDR3 coding sequence is TGCGCCAGCAGCCCCCAGACAGGGAACACTGAAGCTTTCTTT.

The J gene is TRBJ2-1, the V gene TRBV11-2; tentatively, D is TRBD2 (6 bases). Germline CDR1 and CDR2: SGHAT and FQNNGV. CDR3 length: 15 residues. The V gene lost 1 base and the J gene lost 8 bases, with 15 bases spanning the gap. The CDR3 nucleotides are TGTGCCAGCAGCTTAGGGGCGGGGCGCGGCGATGAGCAGTTCTTC. It specifies CASSLGAGRGDEQFF.

This CDR3 reads CASSPRQGYNEQFF. The CDR3, as DNA: TGTGCCAGCAGCCCGCGACAGGGCTACAATGAGCAGTTCTTC. The chain joins TRBV9 to TRBJ2-1, with 7 bases aligning to TRBD1. The V and J ends lost 4 bases and 3 bases, in that order; junction bases with no gene match: 4. Per the germline V gene, CDR1 is SGDLS and CDR2 is YYNGEE. This CDR3 comprises 14 residues.

This clone was recorded once. The V and J genes are TRBV4-3 and TRBJ2-1; TRBD2 matches 10 bases. Germline loops: CDR1 LGHNA, CDR2 YSLEER. The CDR3 length is 15 residues. V dropped 5 bases and J dropped 8; count of bases not matched to a gene: 9. DNA for the CDR3: TGCGCCAGCAGCTACCCGGGACTAGCGACCCATGAGCAGTTCTTC. This gives the protein CASSYPGLATHEQFF.

V is TRBV27 and J is TRBJ2-7, with TRBD1 matching over 8 bases. Trimming took 5 bases from V and 8 from J; bases not matched to a gene: 5. The CDR3 runs to 12 residues. Germline V gene lookup returns CDR1 MNHEY and CDR2 SMNVEV (reference sequence). The CDR3 DNA is TGTGCCAGCAGTCTTGACAGGGGTAAGCAGTACTTC. As protein: CASSLDRGKQYF.

The rearrangement joins TRBV30 to TRBJ2-5; the match to TRBD1 covers 8 bases. With 5 bases clipped from V and 5 bases from J, the junction kept 7 bases outside the gene matches. This CDR3 spans 13 amino acids. Looked up from germline, CDR1 is GTSNPN and CDR2 is SVGIG (reference sequence). DNA for the CDR3: TGTGCCTGGGCGAGGACAGGGCAGGAGACCCAGTACTTC. Its translation is CAWARTGQETQYF. Full variable domain (rest looked up from reference TRBV30 and TRBJ2-5): SQTIHQWPATLVQPVGSPLSLECTVEGTSNPNLYWYRQAAGRGLQLLFYSVGIGQISSEVPQNLSASRPQDRQFILSSKKLLLSDSGFYLCAWARTGQETQYFGPGTRLLVL.

The chain employs TRBV7-2 and TRBJ1-1, with 9 bases that match TRBD1. Trimming cost V 0 bases and J 6 bases; bases outside gene matches: 5. CDR1 is SGHTA and CDR2 is FQGNSA in the germline V gene. The CDR3 is made up of 15 amino acids. For the CDR3, the DNA is TGTGCCAGCAGCTTAGCGGGGACAGGGAGGCCTGAAGCTTTCTTT. Protein: CASSLAGTGRPEAFF.

The chain couples TRBV2 to TRBJ1-3, with D uncertain. This CDR3 has 16 amino acids. In germline, CDR1 is SNHLY, CDR2 FYNNEI. The ends were cut back, 7 bases at V and 0 bases at J, with 16 bases in the middle. The CDR3 coding sequence is TGTGCCAGCACCCTGACTACCTATAGCTCTGGAAACACCATATATTTT. Translation gives CASTLTTYSSGNTIYF.

V and J are TRBV27 and TRBJ2-5; 7 nucleotides agree with TRBD1. This CDR3 comprises 13 residues. Trimming removed 6 bases from V and 5 bases from J; junction bases left unmatched: 6. Per the germline V gene, CDR1 is MNHEY and CDR2 is SMNVEV (reference sequence). The DNA for the CDR3 is TGTGCCAGCAGAACAGGGGCCGTGGAGACCCAGTACTTC. Translation gives CASRTGAVETQYF.

In this sample, this clone turned up once. The CDR3, as DNA: TGTGCCAGCTCTGATAGCTCCTACAATGAGCAGTTCTTC. This encodes CASSDSSYNEQFF. This chain joins TRBV6-5 and TRBJ2-1; D not resolved. The germline V gene encodes CDR1 MNHEY and CDR2 SVGAGI. The CDR3 loop spans 13 amino acids. Trimming shortened V by 8 bases and J by 0 bases, and 8 bases separated the two germline ends.

The chain is built from TRBV9 and TRBJ2-1; 9 bases line up with TRBD1. The CDR3 loop spans 13 amino acids. The V segment lost 4 bases and the J segment 9 bases; nucleotides outside the gene matches: 5. CDR1 and CDR2 from the germline V gene are SGDLS and YYNGEE. In DNA form, the CDR3 reads TGTGCCAGCAGCTCAACAGGGGGCAGTGAGCAGTTCTTC. This encodes CASSSTGGSEQFF. The full variable domain, its missing parts supplied by reference TRBV9 and TRBJ2-1, is DSGVTQTPKHLITATGQRVTLRCSPRSGDLSVYWYQQSLDQGLQFLIQYYNGEERAKGNILERFSAQQFPDLHSELNLSSLELGDSALYFCASSSTGGSEQFFGPGTRLTVL.

The chain recombines TRBV6-6 with TRBJ1-1; TRBD1 matches at 7 bases. Germline V gives CDR1 MNHNY, CDR2 SVGAGI (reference sequence). The CDR3 consists of 16 residues. J gave up 0 bases and V 6 bases, and 10 bases lay outside the gene matches. The CDR3 here is CASRPHLQGMNTEAFF. CDR3 DNA sequence: TGTGCCAGCAGACCCCACTTACAGGGGATGAACACTGAAGCTTTCTTT.

This clone was counted between two and nine times. The gene calls are TRBV4-3 and TRBJ1-2, with a possible D match to TRBD1 (5 bases). This CDR3 spans 12 amino acids. The germline V and J ends were trimmed by 6 bases and 4 bases, with 9 bases remaining between them. From germline, CDR1 is LGHNA and CDR2 YSLEER. In DNA, the CDR3 is TGCGCCAGCAGTGGGGCCACCTATGGCTACACCTTC. Translated: CASSGATYGYTF.